Below are 5 T cell receptor beta chains sequenced from a single sample in a study of human thymus T cells. Resections that were taken during corrective heart surgery supplied the thymus tissue. Method: immunoSEQ multiplex PCR; TCRdb's copy keeps in-frame clones and lacks some. Of around 70,000 clones in the sample, around 95% were seen once. The specimen was thymus tissue. Receptors were obtained from a girl under three years old with a congenital heart defect but otherwise immunologically healthy.

The V gene is TRBV11-1, the J gene TRBJ2-1, with D possibly TRBD2 on 5 matching bases. This CDR3 is built from 13 residues. Trimming stripped 8 bases from V and 8 bases from J, with 16 bases between. The germline V gene has CDR1 SGHAT and CDR2 FQDESV (reference sequence). CDR3 bases: TGTGCCAGCCTGTCTAGCAAGTGGGATGAGCAGTTCTTC. Its translation is CASLSSKWDEQFF.

This chain uses TRBV2 with TRBJ2-2; 7 nucleotides line up with TRBD1. The V gene's germline CDR1 is SNHLY and CDR2 FYNNEI. V was pared by 8 bases and J by 2 bases, with 5 bases of the junction left unmatched. This CDR3 contains 14 residues. Written as DNA, the CDR3 is TGTGCCAGCTACGGACAGGTTAACACCGGGGAGCTGTTTTTT. Its translation is CASYGQVNTGELFF.

V is TRBV7-6 and J is TRBJ2-1; D possibly corresponds to TRBD2 (6 bases). Germline V CDR1 and CDR2: SGHVS, FNYEAQ. The CDR3 extends over 16 amino acids. Between the trimmed V and J ends, which lost 1 base and 8 bases, there was a span of 18 bases. Here the CDR3 reads CASSLGPGVRFHEQFF. CDR3 bases: TGTGCCAGCAGCTTAGGGCCGGGGGTTAGGTTCCATGAGCAGTTCTTC.

The chain has TRBV7-9 and TRBJ2-3; 10 bases align to TRBD2. The CDR3 has 15 residues. V trimming: 5 bases; J trimming: 8 bases; junction bases outside the gene matches: 10. Germline values: CDR1 SEHNR, CDR2 FQNEAQ (reference sequence). DNA of the CDR3: TGTGCCAGCAGCGCGAGCGGGAGGGCCCCGGGTACGCAGTATTTT. Its translation is CASSASGRAPGTQYF.

The chain uses TRBV5-1 and TRBJ2-3; 16 bases fit TRBD2. The CDR3 has 18 residues. Germline loops: CDR1 SGHRS, CDR2 YFSETQ. V shed 2 bases, J shed 1 base, and the junction held 4 bases outside the gene matches. The CDR3 DNA reads TGCGCCAGCAGCTTAGGGACTAGCGGGAGGGGTGGCACAGATACGCAGTATTTT. Translated, it gives CASSLGTSGRGGTDTQYF. Looking up the rest from reference TRBV5-1 and TRBJ2-3 gives the full variable domain: KAGVTQTPRYLIKTRGQQVTLSCSPISGHRSVSWYQQTPGQGLQFLFEYFSETQRNKGNFPGRFSGRQFSNSRSEMNVSTLELGDSALYLCASSLGTSGRGGTDTQYFGPGTRLTVL.